The 9 T cell receptor beta chains below all came from one sample that was sequenced in a study of blood T cell repertoires in COVID-19 (dated by TCRdb to 2020 to 2022). The library came from the immunoSEQ multiplex PCR assay. TCRdb stores this immuneACCESS table with in-frame sequences only. Part of the clones is absent; in the studies checked, under half of the shortfall reflects unresolved V genes, and no reason is known for the rest. This sample holds 150,000 to 200,000 clones; roughly four fifths were observed only once. 6.5% to 8.5% of the sample belongs to the ten largest clones. Sequencing input: peripheral blood. The source is a woman in her 70s with COVID-19, enrolled during active disease.

This clone was seen only a few times. The J gene is TRBJ2-5, the V gene TRBV3-1 (or the pseudogene TRBV3-2), with 8 nucleotides matching TRBD2. V was clipped by 0 bases and J by 2 bases; unmatched bases: 2. This CDR3 is built from 15 residues. The V gene's germline CDR1 is LGHDT and CDR2 YNNKEL (reference sequence). The CDR3 DNA reads as TGTGCCAGCAGCCAAGAAACTAGCGGACAAGAGACCCAGTACTTC. This encodes CASSQETSGQETQYF.

The chain carries TRBV5-4 and TRBJ2-5, with TRBD2 matching 7 bases. Germline lookup yields CDR1 SGHNT and CDR2 YYREEE (reference sequence). The CDR3 extends over 15 amino acids. After removal of 3 bases from V and 3 bases from J, the junction contained 8 bases not matched to a gene. The CDR3 loop reads CASSSGGYSKETQYF. In DNA, the CDR3 is TGTGCCAGCAGCTCGGGGGGTTATAGCAAAGAGACCCAGTACTTC.

The V gene is TRBV4-1, the J gene TRBJ1-4; no clear D gene. Germline V gene lookup returns CDR1 MGHRA and CDR2 YSYEKL. Trimming removed 1 base from V and 1 base from J, with 10 bases in between. The CDR3 length is 16 residues. The CDR3 here is CASSQVPGITNEKLFF. The CDR3 region has the DNA TGCGCCAGCAGCCAAGTACCAGGAATAACTAATGAAAAACTGTTTTTT.

This clone was observed a handful of times. The V gene is TRBV28, the J gene TRBJ2-7; tentative D call: TRBD1 (7 bases). V gave up 3 bases and J gave up 6 bases, with 15 bases separating them. This CDR3 comprises 14 residues. Germline values: CDR1 MDHEN, CDR2 SYDVKM. CDR3 sequence (DNA): TGTGCCAGCAGTTTTGGCGGGACAGTCGCCGAGCAGTACTTC. Translated: CASSFGGTVAEQYF.

The rearrangement joins TRBV11-2 to TRBJ2-7; tentatively, D is TRBD1 (6 bases). V gave up 5 bases and J gave up 2 bases, with 10 bases separating them. Germline CDR1 SGHAT, CDR2 FQNNGV. The CDR3 is made up of 13 amino acids. CDR3 sequence: CASSPGAAYEQYF. Here the CDR3 DNA reads TGTGCCAGCAGCCCAGGGGCAGCCTACGAGCAGTACTTC.

The chain uses TRBV28 and TRBJ1-2; the D gene is possibly TRBD1 (5 bases). Per the germline V gene, CDR1 is MDHEN and CDR2 is SYDVKM. The V end lost 6 bases, the J end lost 4 bases, and 18 bases lay between the germline ends. The CDR3 extends over 15 amino acids. DNA of the CDR3: TGTGCCAGCAGAACTACCACAGGTTCACCCTATGGCTACACCTTC. Protein sequence: CASRTTTGSPYGYTF.

The chain has TRBV5-1 and TRBJ2-7, with D tentatively TRBD1 (5 bases). Per the germline V gene, CDR1 is SGHRS and CDR2 is YFSETQ. The CDR3 is made up of 14 amino acids. V dropped 7 bases and J dropped 0 bases, with 14 bases sitting between them. CDR3 DNA sequence: TGCGCCAGCCTACAGGACCCCTCCTCCTACGAGCAGTACTTC. Its protein product is CASLQDPSSYEQYF.

This chain links TRBV18 with TRBJ2-2; D call uncertain. V was pared by 4 bases and J by 0 bases, with 15 bases between. The germline gives CDR1 KGHSH, CDR2 LQKENI. There are 17 residues in the CDR3. CDR3 coding DNA: TGTGCCAGCTCACTGCTGTCAATGGCATCGAACACCGGGGAGCTGTTTTTT. Protein: CASSLLSMASNTGELFF.

The chain couples TRBV5-1 to TRBJ1-4; 7 bases map to TRBD1. The V gene end was trimmed by 0 bases and the J gene end by 5 bases; junction bases not matched to a gene: 4. The CDR3 totals 15 residues. The germline V gene has CDR1 SGHRS and CDR2 YFSETQ. The CDR3 loop is CASSLEARGNEKLFF. For the CDR3, the DNA is TGCGCCAGCAGCTTGGAGGCCAGGGGGAATGAAAAACTGTTTTTT.